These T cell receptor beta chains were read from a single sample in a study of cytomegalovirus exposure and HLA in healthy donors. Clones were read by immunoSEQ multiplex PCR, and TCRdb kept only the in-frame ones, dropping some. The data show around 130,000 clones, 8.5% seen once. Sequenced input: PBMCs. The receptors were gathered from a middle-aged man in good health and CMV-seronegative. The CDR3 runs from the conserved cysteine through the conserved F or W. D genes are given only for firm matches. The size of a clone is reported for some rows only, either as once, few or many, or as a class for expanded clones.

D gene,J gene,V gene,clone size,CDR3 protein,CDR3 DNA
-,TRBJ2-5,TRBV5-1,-,CASSYLASQETQYF,TGCGCCAGCAGTTACCTGGCCTCCCAAGAGACCCAGTACTTC
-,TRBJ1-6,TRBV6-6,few,CASSWGGNSPLHF,TGTGCCAGCAGTTGGGGAGGTAATTCACCCCTCCACTTT
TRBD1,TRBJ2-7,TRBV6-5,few,CASSSRGYEQYF,TGTGCCAGCAGTTCCAGGGGGTACGAGCAGTACTTC
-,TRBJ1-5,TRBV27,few,CASSSSGFNQPQHF,TGTGCCAGCTCCTCCTCGGGGTTTAATCAGCCCCAGCATTTT
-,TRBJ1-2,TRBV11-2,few,CASSLVGDGYGYTF,TGTGCCAGCAGCTTAGTGGGCGACGGTTATGGCTACACCTTC
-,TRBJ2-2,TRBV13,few,CASSLGRAGGELFF,TGTGCCAGCAGCCTAGGACGGGCGGGCGGGGAGCTGTTTTTT
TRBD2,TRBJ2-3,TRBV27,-,CASGRLAGTDTQYF,TGTGCCAGCGGAAGACTAGCGGGCACAGATACGCAGTATTTT
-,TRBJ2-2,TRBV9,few,CASSVGGRQAGELFF,TGTGCCAGCAGCGTAGGCGGCAGACAGGCCGGGGAGCTGTTTTTT
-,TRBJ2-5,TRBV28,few,CASSYSGTGILETQYF,TGTGCCAGCAGTTACTCCGGGACTGGGATCTTGGAGACCCAGTACTTC
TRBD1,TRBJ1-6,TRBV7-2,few,CASSRPGGNSPLHF,TGTGCCAGCAGCCGGCCAGGGGGAAATTCACCCCTCCACTTT
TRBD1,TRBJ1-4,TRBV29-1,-,CSVGQGANEKLFF,TGCAGCGTGGGACAGGGGGCGAACGAAAAACTGTTTTTT
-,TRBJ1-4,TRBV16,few,CASSYSWGRNEKLFF,TGTGCCAGCAGCTACTCTTGGGGGCGGAATGAAAAACTGTTTTTT
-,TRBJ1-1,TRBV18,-,CASSPQATENTEAFF,TGTGCCAGCTCACCCCAGGCGACAGAAAACACTGAAGCTTTCTTT
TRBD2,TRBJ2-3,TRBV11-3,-,CASSPRTSGGSDTQYF,TGTGCCAGCAGCCCGCGGACTAGCGGGGGATCAGATACGCAGTATTTT
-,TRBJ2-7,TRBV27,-,CASSSGESHEQYF,TGTGCCAGCAGTTCGGGTGAATCCCACGAGCAGTACTTC
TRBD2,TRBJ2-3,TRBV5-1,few,CASSPVASGSTDTQYF,TGCGCCAGCAGCCCCGTGGCTAGCGGTAGCACAGATACGCAGTATTTT
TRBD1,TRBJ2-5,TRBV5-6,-,CASSYGQGTETQYF,TGTGCCAGCAGCTACGGACAGGGGACGGAGACCCAGTACTTC
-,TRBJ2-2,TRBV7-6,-,CASSISGGGTGELFF,TGTGCCAGCAGCATCTCTGGGGGCGGCACCGGGGAGCTGTTTTTT
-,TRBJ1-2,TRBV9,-,CASSPVGRASEGYTF,TGTGCCAGCAGCCCCGTGGGCAGGGCCTCTGAGGGCTACACCTTC
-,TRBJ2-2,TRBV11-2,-,CASSPGFENTGELFF,TGTGCCAGCAGCCCGGGATTCGAGAACACCGGGGAGCTGTTTTTT
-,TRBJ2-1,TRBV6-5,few,CASSYSSPGPNEQFF,TGTGCCAGCAGTTACTCCTCACCAGGGCCAAATGAGCAGTTCTTC
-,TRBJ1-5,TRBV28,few,CASISSNQPQHF,TGTGCCAGCATCTCGAGCAATCAGCCCCAGCATTTT
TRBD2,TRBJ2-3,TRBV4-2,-,CASSQDQAGARRFTDTQYF,TGTGCCAGCAGCCAAGATCAAGCGGGGGCCCGTCGCTTCACAGATACGCAGTATTTT
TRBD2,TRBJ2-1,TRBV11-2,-,CASSPDGLAHYNEQFF,TGTGCCAGCAGCCCAGACGGACTAGCGCACTACAATGAGCAGTTCTTC
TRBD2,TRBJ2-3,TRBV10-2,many,CASSSGGADTQYF,TGCGCCAGCAGTAGCGGGGGGGCAGATACGCAGTATTTT
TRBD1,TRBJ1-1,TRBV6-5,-,CASSKTGMAEAFF,TGTGCCAGCAGTAAGACAGGGATGGCTGAAGCTTTCTTT
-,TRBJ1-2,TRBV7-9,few,CASSLDGGSPPNYGYTF,TGTGCCAGCAGCTTAGATGGTGGCAGTCCTCCTAACTATGGCTACACCTTC
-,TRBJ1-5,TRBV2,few,CASSLRSVQPQHF,TGTGCCAGCAGCCTCCGGTCCGTTCAGCCCCAGCATTTT
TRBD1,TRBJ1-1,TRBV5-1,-,CASSLGQGGGTEAFF,TGCGCCAGCAGCTTGGGACAGGGGGGAGGCACTGAAGCTTTCTTT
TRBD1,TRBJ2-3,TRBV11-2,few,CASSLAPGTGVADTQYF,TGTGCCAGCAGCTTAGCCCCCGGGACAGGGGTGGCAGATACGCAGTATTTT
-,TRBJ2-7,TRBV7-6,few,CASSFLERGHEQYF,TGTGCCAGCAGCTTTTTGGAAAGGGGCCACGAGCAGTACTTC
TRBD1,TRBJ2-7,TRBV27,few,CASSDRDEQYF,TGTGCCAGCAGTGACAGGGACGAGCAGTACTTC
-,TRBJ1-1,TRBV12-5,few,CASGYGNTEAFF,TGTGCTAGTGGTTACGGGAACACTGAAGCTTTCTTT
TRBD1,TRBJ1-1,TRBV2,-,CASSDGTGVGTEAFF,TGTGCCAGCAGTGATGGGACAGGGGTAGGCACTGAAGCTTTCTTT
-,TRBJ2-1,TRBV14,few,CASSQATYNEQFF,TGTGCCAGCAGCCAGGCCACCTACAATGAGCAGTTCTTC
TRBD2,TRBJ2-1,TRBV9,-,CASSPTSGLYNEQFF,TGTGCCAGCAGCCCGACTAGCGGGCTGTACAATGAGCAGTTCTTC
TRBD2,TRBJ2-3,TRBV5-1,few,CASSFFTPFRGVQDTQYF,TGCGCCAGCAGCTTTTTTACCCCTTTTCGGGGGGTTCAAGATACGCAGTATTTT
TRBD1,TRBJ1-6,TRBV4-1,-,CASSQDRGQASPLHF,TGCGCCAGCAGCCAAGATCGGGGACAGGCTTCACCCCTCCACTTT
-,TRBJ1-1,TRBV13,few,CASSFGGAHREAFF,TGTGCCAGCAGCTTTGGGGGGGCCCATAGGGAAGCTTTCTTT
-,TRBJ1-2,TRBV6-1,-,CASTDQGSYGYTF,TGTGCCAGCACCGACCAGGGATCCTATGGCTACACCTTC
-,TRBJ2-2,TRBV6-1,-,CASRPQGVGELFF,TGTGCCAGCAGACCACAGGGCGTTGGGGAGCTGTTTTTT
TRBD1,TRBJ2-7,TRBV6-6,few,CASSQGQAYEQYF,TGTGCCAGCAGTCAGGGACAGGCGTACGAGCAGTACTTC
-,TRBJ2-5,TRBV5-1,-,CASSLQGFETQYF,TGCGCCAGCAGCTTACAGGGTTTTGAGACCCAGTACTTC
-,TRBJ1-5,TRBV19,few,CASSTQTGAGVDYSNQPQHF,TGTGCCAGTAGTACCCAGACAGGTGCGGGAGTCGACTATAGCAATCAGCCCCAGCATTTT
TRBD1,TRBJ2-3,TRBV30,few,CACGQGEDTQYF,TGTGCCTGTGGACAGGGGGAAGATACGCAGTATTTT
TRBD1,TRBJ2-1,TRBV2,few,CASSPYPGGSEQFF,TGTGCCAGCAGCCCCTACCCAGGGGGCAGTGAGCAGTTCTTC